This TCR beta chain comes out of a study of cytomegalovirus exposure and HLA in healthy donors. Study findings and constraints: Immune exposure was documented only through CMV serostatus. Accounts indicate the classifier identified cytomegalovirus status with strong specificity and sensitivity.

Researchers ran the PCR with 60 Vbeta and 13 Jbeta primers. TCRdb's table, derived via immunoSEQ multiplex PCR, lists solely in-frame clones and lacks some. This sample has almost 90,000 clones, with about 85% found just once. Concerning this clone: Its antigen remains unidentified.

Germline CDR1 is SGHRS and CDR2 is YFSETQ. The CDR3 spans 19 residues. The V segment lost 0 bases and the J segment 9 bases; nucleotides outside the gene matches: 16. V is TRBV5-1 and J is TRBJ2-1; TRBD2 matches 12 bases. Sequenced input: PBMCs. The sequence derives from a man aged 40-49 years in good health and CMV-seropositive. The CDR3 reads CASSLVGSSGRARACEQFF. In DNA form, the CDR3 reads TGCGCCAGCAGCTTGGTGGGGTCTAGCGGGAGGGCACGGGCCTGTGAGCAGTTCTTC.